These T cell receptor beta chains were read from a single sample in a study of identical twins. TCRdb used MiXCR to reprocess the 5' RACE reads, holding one entry per CDR3 protein. The sample has around 340,000 distinct CDR3 sequences; approximately 13% are singletons. This sample was shared with a second study, whose subject was yellow fever vaccine responses in identical twins.

Sequenced input: CD8+ T cells sorted from blood. The source is a woman in her late teens or twenties in good health. The CDR3 runs from the conserved cysteine through the conserved F or W. Fields, in order: J gene, clone size, V gene, D gene, CDR3 length, CDR3 DNA, CDR3 protein. D genes are given only for firm matches. For some rows the clone size is stated as once, few or many, or as a class when expanded; others skip it.

j_gene: TRBJ2-1
abundance: few
v_gene: TRBV7-6
d_gene: .
len: 12
CDR3nt: TGTGCCAGCAGCTTAGCCGCGGGTGAGCAGTTCTTC
CDR3aa: CASSLAAGEQFF

j_gene: TRBJ1-1
abundance: .
v_gene: TRBV15
d_gene: .
len: 13
CDR3nt: TGTGCCACCAGCACCAGGGGAGGCACTGAAGCTTTCTTT
CDR3aa: CATSTRGGTEAFF

j_gene: TRBJ2-5
abundance: few
v_gene: TRBV7-8
d_gene: TRBD1
len: 15
CDR3nt: TGTGCCAGCAGCGCAAGGGACAGGGATCAAGAGACCCAGTACTTC
CDR3aa: CASSARDRDQETQYF

j_gene: TRBJ2-1
abundance: few
v_gene: TRBV10-2
d_gene: TRBD2
len: 14
CDR3nt: TGCGCCAGCAGCGGACTAGCGGGCCCCAATGAGCAGTTCTTC
CDR3aa: CASSGLAGPNEQFF

j_gene: TRBJ2-7
abundance: .
v_gene: TRBV5-6
d_gene: TRBD1
len: 11
CDR3nt: TGTGCCAGCAGGAGGACAGGCGAGCAGTACTTC
CDR3aa: CASRRTGEQYF

j_gene: TRBJ2-7
abundance: .
v_gene: TRBV29-1
d_gene: TRBD2
len: 13
CDR3nt: TGCAGCGTTGAAATTAGCGGGAGATACGAGCAGTACTTC
CDR3aa: CSVEISGRYEQYF

j_gene: TRBJ2-3
abundance: few
v_gene: TRBV15
d_gene: .
len: 13
CDR3nt: TGTGCCACCAGCAGAGTATGGGGAGATACGCAGTATTTT
CDR3aa: CATSRVWGDTQYF

j_gene: TRBJ2-7
abundance: few
v_gene: TRBV13
d_gene: .
len: 13
CDR3nt: TGTGCCAGCAGCAAAGACAGCACCTACGAGCAGTACTTC
CDR3aa: CASSKDSTYEQYF

j_gene: TRBJ2-7
abundance: few
v_gene: TRBV9
d_gene: TRBD2
len: 15
CDR3nt: TGTGCCAGCAGCGTAGGGGGAGGGGTGGGACTCGAGCAGTACTTC
CDR3aa: CASSVGGGVGLEQYF

j_gene: TRBJ2-1
abundance: few
v_gene: TRBV15
d_gene: .
len: 15
CDR3nt: TGTGCCACCAGCAGAGATCACCTGACTTGGCATGAGCAGTTCTTC
CDR3aa: CATSRDHLTWHEQFF

j_gene: TRBJ2-1
abundance: .
v_gene: TRBV12-3/TRBV12-4
d_gene: .
len: 15
CDR3nt: TGTGCCAGCAGTTTTGGGGGGGGGGCCCTCAATGAGCAGTTCTTC
CDR3aa: CASSFGGGALNEQFF

j_gene: TRBJ2-7
abundance: few
v_gene: TRBV7-6
d_gene: .
len: 17
CDR3nt: TGTGCCAGCAGCCCCTCGGGGGTACCCCGTGGGTTTTACGAGCAGTACTTC
CDR3aa: CASSPSGVPRGFYEQYF

j_gene: TRBJ2-3
abundance: few
v_gene: TRBV5-1
d_gene: TRBD2
len: 17
CDR3nt: TGCGCCAGCAGCTTGGGGACTAGCGGGATGAGCACAGATACGCAGTATTTT
CDR3aa: CASSLGTSGMSTDTQYF

j_gene: TRBJ2-1
abundance: few
v_gene: TRBV5-5
d_gene: .
len: 15
CDR3nt: TGTGCCAGCAGCTTGGTAAGGGTCTCCTACAATGAGCAGTTCTTC
CDR3aa: CASSLVRVSYNEQFF

j_gene: TRBJ2-5
abundance: .
v_gene: TRBV12-3/TRBV12-4
d_gene: TRBD2
len: 15
CDR3nt: TGTGCCAGCAGTTTCCCCCCCAGCGGGGTAGAGACCCAGTACTTC
CDR3aa: CASSFPPSGVETQYF

j_gene: TRBJ2-1
abundance: many
v_gene: TRBV4-1
d_gene: TRBD2
len: 15
CDR3nt: TGCGCCAGCAGCCCCCGTAGCGGGGGGGGCAATGAGCAGTTCTTC
CDR3aa: CASSPRSGGGNEQFF

j_gene: TRBJ2-1
abundance: few
v_gene: TRBV29-1
d_gene: .
len: 10
CDR3nt: TGCAGCGTTATACTAGGAGGGCAGTTCTTC
CDR3aa: CSVILGGQFF

j_gene: TRBJ2-1
abundance: few
v_gene: TRBV10-3
d_gene: TRBD2
len: 21
CDR3nt: TGTGCCATCAGTGACCCCACCTCGACTAGCGGGAGGGGTAGCTCCTACAATGAGCAGTTCTTC
CDR3aa: CAISDPTSTSGRGSSYNEQFF

j_gene: TRBJ2-1
abundance: many
v_gene: TRBV6-5
d_gene: .
len: 16
CDR3nt: TGTGCCAGCAGTTCGGGTGGGGTTGGAGGGTTCAATGAGCAGTTCTTC
CDR3aa: CASSSGGVGGFNEQFF

j_gene: TRBJ2-1
abundance: .
v_gene: TRBV11-1
d_gene: .
len: 17
CDR3nt: TGTGCCAGCAGCTTAGTGGTCACCCCTATCCTCTACAATGAGCAGTTCTTC
CDR3aa: CASSLVVTPILYNEQFF

j_gene: TRBJ2-2
abundance: many
v_gene: TRBV7-2
d_gene: .
len: 18
CDR3nt: TGTGCCAGCAGCTTAGCCCCATTAAGGACAGACAACACCGGGGAGCTGTTTTTT
CDR3aa: CASSLAPLRTDNTGELFF

j_gene: TRBJ2-3
abundance: .
v_gene: TRBV15
d_gene: TRBD2
len: 15
CDR3nt: TGTGCCACCAGCAGAGCGGGGGGGCGGACAGATACGCAGTATTTT
CDR3aa: CATSRAGGRTDTQYF

j_gene: TRBJ2-5
abundance: many
v_gene: TRBV7-9
d_gene: .
len: 16
CDR3nt: TGTGCCAGCAGCTTATTGGGACGGCCATGGGAAGAGACCCAGTACTTC
CDR3aa: CASSLLGRPWEETQYF

j_gene: TRBJ2-7
abundance: few
v_gene: TRBV12-3/TRBV12-4
d_gene: .
len: 12
CDR3nt: TGTGCCAGCACCCGGGACACTTACGAGCAGTACTTC
CDR3aa: CASTRDTYEQYF

j_gene: TRBJ1-1
abundance: .
v_gene: TRBV12-3/TRBV12-4
d_gene: .
len: 14
CDR3nt: TGTGCCAGCAGTACGAGCGGGCTGAGCACTGAAGCTTTCTTT
CDR3aa: CASSTSGLSTEAFF

j_gene: TRBJ2-1
abundance: few
v_gene: TRBV12-3/TRBV12-4
d_gene: TRBD2
len: 16
CDR3nt: TGTGCCAGCAGCTACTATTCTGAGCGGGAGGGGTATGAGCAGTTCTTC
CDR3aa: CASSYYSEREGYEQFF

j_gene: TRBJ2-2
abundance: .
v_gene: TRBV7-4
d_gene: TRBD1
len: 16
CDR3nt: TGTGCCAGCAGCTTAGCAGCGGGACAGGGGGCCGGGGAGCTGTTTTTT
CDR3aa: CASSLAAGQGAGELFF

j_gene: TRBJ2-3
abundance: .
v_gene: TRBV27
d_gene: TRBD2
len: 16
CDR3nt: TGTGCCAGCGCTATCCTGACTAGCGGGGGCACAGATACGCAGTATTTT
CDR3aa: CASAILTSGGTDTQYF

j_gene: TRBJ2-1
abundance: .
v_gene: TRBV20-1
d_gene: TRBD2
len: 16
CDR3nt: TGCAGTGCTCCCCCCCGGACTAGCGGGACTTACAATGAGCAGTTCTTC
CDR3aa: CSAPPRTSGTYNEQFF

j_gene: TRBJ1-4
abundance: few
v_gene: TRBV2
d_gene: TRBD1
len: 17
CDR3nt: TGTGCCAGCAGTGGACCCGGGACAGTCTCAACTAATGAAAAACTGTTTTTT
CDR3aa: CASSGPGTVSTNEKLFF